Detailed here is one TCR beta chain. Trimming pared 5 bases from V and 3 bases from J, leaving 14 bases between. This CDR3 region has 15 residues. Germline V gives CDR1 SGHKS, CDR2 YYEKEE (reference sequence). This specimen belongs to a study of blood T cell repertoires in COVID-19. Study context: There were acute and convalescent COVID-19 samples, and they came from the United States, Italy and Spain. Sources were T cells, B-cell-depleted T cells, or PBMCs; the material itself was cDNA or gDNA.

Authors' processing steps: Amplification with reference gene primers provided the estimates of nucleated cell counts. The protocol was immunoSEQ multiplex PCR, while the TCRdb copy is restricted to in-frame clones and leaves out a portion. The DNA gave D and trimming, while V, J and clone size come from that table. The repertoire holds roughly 300,000 clones, with roughly 86% as singletons. The source of this sequence is a woman aged 45 to 65 with acute or convalescent COVID-19. Material: peripheral blood. The chain has TRBV5-5 and TRBJ1-4; maybe TRBD1 (6 bases). The DNA of the CDR3 is TGTGCCAGCAGTCGTACAGGGTTAGCTAATGAAAAACTGTTTTTT. It encodes CASSRTGLANEKLFF.